This is a list of T cell receptor beta chains from one sample in a study of blood T cells in healthy people across ages. TCRdb reprocessed the 5' RACE reads with MiXCR, giving one entry per CDR3 protein. The data show 1.5 million to 2 million distinct CDR3 sequences, with roughly two fifths seen just once and 23% held by the top ten. Input material: blood. These TCRs come from a human donor in good health. The CDR3 runs from the conserved cysteine through the conserved F or W. D genes are given only for firm matches. Some rows mark clone size as missing; the rest say once, few, many or name a class of expanded clone.

j_call: TRBJ1-1; clone_size: few; v_call: TRBV20-1; cdr3_length: 14; d_call: -; cdr3_aa: CSATQGPLNTEAFF; cdr3_nt: TGCAGTGCTACGCAGGGTCCTTTGAACACTGAAGCTTTCTTT
j_call: TRBJ1-1; clone_size: few; v_call: TRBV20-1; cdr3_length: 13; d_call: TRBD1; cdr3_aa: CSVAQGADAEAFF; cdr3_nt: TGCAGTGTCGCTCAGGGGGCAGACGCTGAAGCTTTCTTT
j_call: TRBJ1-2; clone_size: few; v_call: TRBV15; cdr3_length: 15; d_call: -; cdr3_aa: CATSRDQADLYGYTF; cdr3_nt: TGTGCCACCAGCAGAGATCAGGCAGACCTCTATGGCTACACCTTC
j_call: TRBJ1-2; clone_size: -; v_call: TRBV29-1; cdr3_length: 13; d_call: -; cdr3_aa: CSVGSTDPYGYTF; cdr3_nt: TGCAGCGTTGGGTCGACAGACCCCTATGGCTACACCTTC
j_call: TRBJ1-5; clone_size: -; v_call: TRBV7-8; cdr3_length: 17; d_call: -; cdr3_aa: CASSLAGASMYSQPQHF; cdr3_nt: TGTGCCAGCAGCTTAGCGGGGGCCAGCATGTATAGTCAGCCCCAGCATTTT
j_call: TRBJ2-3; clone_size: -; v_call: TRBV15; cdr3_length: 17; d_call: -; cdr3_aa: CATSRVGTRDYTDTQYF; cdr3_nt: TGTGCCACCAGCAGAGTGGGGACACGGGACTACACAGATACGCAGTATTTT
j_call: TRBJ2-7; clone_size: -; v_call: TRBV7-6; cdr3_length: 19; d_call: -; cdr3_aa: CASSPSRGTGPPNRPQQYF; cdr3_nt: TGTGCCAGCAGCCCCAGTAGGGGAACGGGACCTCCCAACCGCCCTCAGCAGTACTTC
j_call: TRBJ1-2; clone_size: -; v_call: TRBV12-3/TRBV12-4; cdr3_length: 15; d_call: -; cdr3_aa: CASSPLGLLGYGYTF; cdr3_nt: TGTGCCAGCAGTCCCTTGGGCCTGCTGGGCTATGGCTACACCTTC
j_call: TRBJ2-7; clone_size: few; v_call: TRBV12-3/TRBV12-4; cdr3_length: 13; d_call: -; cdr3_aa: CASSFYRANEQYF; cdr3_nt: TGTGCCAGCAGTTTTTACAGGGCAAACGAGCAGTACTTC
j_call: TRBJ2-5; clone_size: few; v_call: TRBV11-2; cdr3_length: 15; d_call: -; cdr3_aa: CASSTDRAPPQTQYF; cdr3_nt: TGTGCCAGCAGCACAGATCGGGCCCCTCCGCAGACCCAGTACTTC
j_call: TRBJ1-4; clone_size: -; v_call: TRBV5-1; cdr3_length: 14; d_call: -; cdr3_aa: CASSEGLGNEKLFF; cdr3_nt: TGCGCCAGCAGCGAGGGGTTGGGTAATGAAAAACTGTTTTTT
j_call: TRBJ2-3; clone_size: few; v_call: TRBV29-1; cdr3_length: 11; d_call: -; cdr3_aa: CSVETIRTQYF; cdr3_nt: TGCAGCGTTGAGACCATTCGTACGCAGTATTTT
j_call: TRBJ1-5; clone_size: -; v_call: TRBV20-1; cdr3_length: 13; d_call: -; cdr3_aa: CSASDTGPRPQHF; cdr3_nt: TGCAGTGCTAGCGACACAGGCCCTCGGCCCCAGCATTTT